Sequencing of this T cell receptor (beta chain) was carried out in a study of cytomegalovirus exposure and HLA in healthy donors. Study-level background: From HLA-typed donors, an early data release held 70 million to 95 million unique TCRs. General observations from the study: In vitro work confirmed that a few CMV-associated chains recognize CMV antigens. Cytomegalovirus-associated status was assigned to approximately 160 TCR beta chains. Per a prior analysis, the majority of TCR beta V segments were productive roughly 87% or roughly 30% of the time.

After removal of 3 bases from V and 10 bases from J, the junction contained 15 bases not matched to a gene. CDR3 length: 15 residues. Germline V CDR1 and CDR2: GTSNPN, SVGIG (reference sequence). With 60 Vbeta and 13 Jbeta primers, the PCR was carried out. TCRdb keeps only in-frame clones here, not all; method: immunoSEQ multiplex PCR. The specimen's table records 140,000 to 150,000 clones. Worth noting for this clone: Its antigen remains unidentified.

Sample: PBMCs. This chain uses TRBV30 with TRBJ2-1; 7 bases line up with TRBD2. This receptor was identified in a male donor in good health and CMV-seronegative. The CDR3 reads CAWRFPLGREWEQFF. CDR3 bases: TGTGCCTGGAGATTCCCCCTTGGGCGGGAGTGGGAGCAGTTCTTC.